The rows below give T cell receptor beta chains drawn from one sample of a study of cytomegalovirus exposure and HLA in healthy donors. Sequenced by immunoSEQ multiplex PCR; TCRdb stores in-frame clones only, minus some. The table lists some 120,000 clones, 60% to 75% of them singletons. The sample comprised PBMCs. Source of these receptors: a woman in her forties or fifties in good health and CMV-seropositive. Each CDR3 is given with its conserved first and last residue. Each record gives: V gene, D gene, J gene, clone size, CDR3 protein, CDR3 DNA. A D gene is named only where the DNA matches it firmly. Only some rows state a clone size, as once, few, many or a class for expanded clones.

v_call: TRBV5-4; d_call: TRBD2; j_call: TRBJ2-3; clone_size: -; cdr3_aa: CASSFLRGVNSDTQYF; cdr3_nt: TGTGCCAGCAGCTTCTTGCGGGGGGTTAATTCAGATACGCAGTATTTT
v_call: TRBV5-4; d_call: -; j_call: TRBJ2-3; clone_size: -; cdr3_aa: CASSLVGADTQYF; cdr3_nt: TGTGCCAGCAGCTTGGTGGGCGCAGATACGCAGTATTTT
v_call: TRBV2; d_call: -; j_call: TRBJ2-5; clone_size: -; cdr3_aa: CASSGNSQETQYF; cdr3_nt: TGTGCCAGCAGTGGGAACAGCCAAGAGACCCAGTACTTC
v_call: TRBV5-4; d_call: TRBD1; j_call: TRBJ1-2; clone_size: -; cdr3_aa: CASSRGQGDGYTF; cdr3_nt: TGTGCCAGCAGCCGGGGACAGGGGGACGGCTACACCTTC
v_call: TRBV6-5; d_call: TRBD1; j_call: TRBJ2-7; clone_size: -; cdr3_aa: CASRRDSHLYEQYF; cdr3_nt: TGTGCCAGCAGACGGGACAGCCACCTCTACGAGCAGTACTTC
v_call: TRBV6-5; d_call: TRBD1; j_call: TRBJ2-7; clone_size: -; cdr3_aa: CASSLGQVDYEQYF; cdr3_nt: TGTGCCAGCAGTTTGGGACAGGTGGACTACGAGCAGTACTTC
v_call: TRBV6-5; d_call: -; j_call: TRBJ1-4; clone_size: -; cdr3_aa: CASRPRVGANEKLFF; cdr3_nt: TGTGCCAGCAGACCCAGGGTAGGAGCTAATGAAAAACTGTTTTTT
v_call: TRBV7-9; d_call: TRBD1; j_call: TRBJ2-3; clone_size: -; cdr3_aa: CASSFTGTGTDTQYF; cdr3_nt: TGTGCCAGCAGCTTTACCGGGACAGGCACAGATACGCAGTATTTT
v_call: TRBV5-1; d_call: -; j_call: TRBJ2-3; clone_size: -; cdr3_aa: CASSLRAGADTQYF; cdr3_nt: TGCGCCAGCAGCTTAAGGGCCGGGGCAGATACGCAGTATTTT
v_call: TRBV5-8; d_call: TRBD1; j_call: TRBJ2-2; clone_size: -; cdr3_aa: CASLYQTGATGELFF; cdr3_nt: TGTGCCAGCCTTTATCAGACAGGGGCCACCGGGGAGCTGTTTTTT
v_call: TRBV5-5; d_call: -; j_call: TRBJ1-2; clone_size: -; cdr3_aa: CASSLVGRVTYGYTF; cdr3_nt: TGTGCCAGCAGCTTGGTCGGCAGGGTTACCTATGGCTACACCTTC
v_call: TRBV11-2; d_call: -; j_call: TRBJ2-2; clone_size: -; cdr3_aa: CASSQTWGPTGELFF; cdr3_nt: TGTGCCAGCAGCCAGACGTGGGGGCCCACCGGGGAGCTGTTTTTT
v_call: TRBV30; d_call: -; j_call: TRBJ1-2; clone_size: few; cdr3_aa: CAWSPQTSNYGYTF; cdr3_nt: TGTGCCTGGAGCCCCCAGACTTCTAACTATGGCTACACCTTC
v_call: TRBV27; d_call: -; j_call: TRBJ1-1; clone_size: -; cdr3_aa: CASSRGRTDGNGAFF; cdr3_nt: TGTGCCAGCAGCCGGGGCCGGACAGACGGGAACGGAGCTTTCTTT
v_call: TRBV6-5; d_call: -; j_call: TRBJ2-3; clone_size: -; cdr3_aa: CASGLEGGNTDTQYF; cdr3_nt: TGTGCCAGCGGCCTCGAGGGGGGGAATACAGATACGCAGTATTTT
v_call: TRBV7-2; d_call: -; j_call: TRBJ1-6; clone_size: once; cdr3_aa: CAERQVNSPLHF; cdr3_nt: TGTGCCGAAAGGCAGGTCAATTCACCCCTCCACTTT
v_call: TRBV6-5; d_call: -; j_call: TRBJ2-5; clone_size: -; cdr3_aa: CASVDSWEETQYF; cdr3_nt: TGTGCCAGCGTCGACTCTTGGGAAGAGACCCAGTACTTC
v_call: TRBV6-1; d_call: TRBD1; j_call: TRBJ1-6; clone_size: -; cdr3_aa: CASSEQRTGYSPLHF; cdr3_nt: TGTGCCAGCAGTGAACAGCGGACAGGGTATTCACCCCTCCACTTT
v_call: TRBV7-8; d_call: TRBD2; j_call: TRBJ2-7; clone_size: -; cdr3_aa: CASSPAGGGGYEQYF; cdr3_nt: TGTGCCAGCAGCCCCGCGGGGGGGGGCGGCTACGAGCAGTACTTC
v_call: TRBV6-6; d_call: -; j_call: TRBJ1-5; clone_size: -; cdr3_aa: CASSYVRPRGPQHF; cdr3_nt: TGTGCCAGCAGTTACGTAAGACCCCGAGGGCCCCAGCATTTT
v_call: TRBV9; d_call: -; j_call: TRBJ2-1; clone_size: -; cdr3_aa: CASSEGGTFYNEQFF; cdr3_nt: TGTGCCAGCAGCGAAGGCGGGACCTTTTACAATGAGCAGTTCTTC
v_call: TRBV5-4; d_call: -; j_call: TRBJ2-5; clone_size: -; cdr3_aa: CASSFDGGPEETQYF; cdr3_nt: TGTGCCAGCAGCTTCGACGGGGGGCCAGAAGAGACCCAGTACTTC
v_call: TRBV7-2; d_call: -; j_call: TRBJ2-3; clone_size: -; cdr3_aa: CASSLIGGLNPSTDTQYF; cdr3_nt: TGTGCCAGCAGCTTGATTGGCGGGCTTAACCCTAGCACAGATACGCAGTATTTT
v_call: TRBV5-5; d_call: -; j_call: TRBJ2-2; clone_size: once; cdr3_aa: CASSLREGRPPGELFF; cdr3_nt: TGTGCCAGCAGCTTACGAGAGGGGAGGCCCCCCGGGGAGCTGTTTTTT
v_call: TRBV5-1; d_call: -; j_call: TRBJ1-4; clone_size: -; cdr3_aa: CASSLARANEKLFF; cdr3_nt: TGCGCCAGCAGCTTGGCCAGGGCTAATGAAAAACTGTTTTTT
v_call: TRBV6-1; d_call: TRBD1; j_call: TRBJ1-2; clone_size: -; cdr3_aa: CASRDPGQGTYGYTF; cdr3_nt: TGTGCCAGCAGGGACCCGGGACAGGGGACTTATGGCTACACCTTC
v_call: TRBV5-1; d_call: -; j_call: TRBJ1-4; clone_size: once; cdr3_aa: CASSSSGAREKLFF; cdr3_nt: TGCGCCAGCAGCTCGAGCGGGGCGCGGGAAAAACTGTTTTTT
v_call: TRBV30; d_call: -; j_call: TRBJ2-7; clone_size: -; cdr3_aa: CAWSAAVSGAEQYF; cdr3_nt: TGTGCCTGGAGTGCAGCCGTTTCTGGGGCCGAGCAGTACTTC
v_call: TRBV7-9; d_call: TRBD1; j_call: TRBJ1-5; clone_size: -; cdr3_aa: CASSLEGANQPQHF; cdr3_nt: TGTGCCAGCAGCTTAGAGGGGGCCAATCAGCCCCAGCATTTT
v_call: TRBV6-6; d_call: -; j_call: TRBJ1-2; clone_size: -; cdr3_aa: CASSYYPEGSYGYTF; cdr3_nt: TGTGCCAGCAGTTACTACCCCGAGGGATCGTATGGCTACACCTTC
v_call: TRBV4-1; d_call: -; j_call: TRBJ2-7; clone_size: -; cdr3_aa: CASSQDPRSSEPYEQYF; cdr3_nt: TGCGCCAGCAGCCAAGATCCCCGGTCCTCCGAGCCCTACGAGCAGTACTTC
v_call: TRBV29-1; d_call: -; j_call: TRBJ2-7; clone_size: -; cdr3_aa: CSVEGGAYEQYF; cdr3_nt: TGCAGCGTTGAAGGGGGCGCCTACGAGCAGTACTTC
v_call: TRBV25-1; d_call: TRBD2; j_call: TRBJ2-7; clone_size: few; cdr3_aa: CASSDSSGGSYEQYF; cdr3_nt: TGTGCCAGCAGTGATTCTAGCGGGGGCTCCTACGAGCAGTACTTC
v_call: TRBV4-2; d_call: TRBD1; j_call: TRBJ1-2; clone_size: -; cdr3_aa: CASSQIDRGGYTF; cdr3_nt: TGTGCCAGCAGCCAGATTGACAGGGGTGGCTACACCTTC
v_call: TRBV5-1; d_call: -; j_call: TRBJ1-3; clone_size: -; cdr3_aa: CASSSLDSYSGNTIYF; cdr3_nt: TGCGCCAGCAGCTCTCTAGACAGCTACTCTGGAAACACCATATATTTT
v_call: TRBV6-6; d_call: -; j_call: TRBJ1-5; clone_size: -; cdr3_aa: CASSWQTEIQPQHF; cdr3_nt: TGTGCCAGCAGTTGGCAGACGGAGATTCAGCCCCAGCATTTT